The 10 T cell receptor beta chains below were found in one sample sequenced in a study of shared clonotypes between healthy human individuals. This table comes from immunoSEQ multiplex PCR, and its TCRdb copy is limited to in-frame clones, with some not included. The sample shows 800,000 to 1,200,000 clones, around 78% of them seen only once. The sequencing sample was made of memory CD4+ T cells from PBMCs. As to subset: CD45RA-negative fraction. These receptors were taken from a man aged 18 to 29 in good health. Some clones in this sample may be carry-over from other donors' samples.

The V and J genes are TRBV7-3 and TRBJ2-2; D gene unclear. Between the trimmed V and J ends, which lost 2 bases and 3 bases, there was a span of 4 bases. Germline values: CDR1 SGHTA, CDR2 FQGTGA. This CDR3 spans 13 amino acids. The CDR3 nucleotides read TGTGCCAGCAGCTTAGTCCACACCGGGGAGCTGTTTTTT. It encodes CASSLVHTGELFF.

This chain links TRBV30 with TRBJ1-2; D unresolved. Per the germline V gene, CDR1 is GTSNPN and CDR2 is SVGIG (reference sequence). V was trimmed by 2 bases and J by 5 bases, leaving 9 bases between them. The CDR3 length is 12 residues. The CDR3 region is CAWSFRTYGYTF. The CDR3 region has the DNA TGTGCCTGGAGTTTCAGAACATATGGCTACACCTTC.

CDR3 residues: CASSSPAGVIGNEQFF. CDR3 in DNA: TGTGCCAGCAGCTCCCCAGCGGGAGTTATCGGAAATGAGCAGTTCTTC. V gene TRBV11-2 combines with J gene TRBJ2-1; 8 bases align to TRBD2. CDR1 is SGHAT and CDR2 is FQNNGV in the germline V gene. V shed 4 bases and J 7 bases; nucleotides not matched to a gene: 12. The CDR3 extends over 16 amino acids.

This clone came up once. In the same sample, other DNA sequences code for this CDR3. The rearrangement joins TRBV28 to TRBJ2-7; TRBD1 is a possible D gene (7 bases). V lost 6 bases and J 0 bases, leaving 12 bases between the germline ends. Per germline, CDR1 MDHEN and CDR2 SYDVKM. CDR3 length: 14 residues. The CDR3 coding sequence is TGTGCCAGCAGCCCAGGGGGGAGCTCCTACGAGCAGTACTTC. This sequence encodes CASSPGGSSYEQYF.

The rearrangement uses TRBV6-5 and TRBJ2-1; TRBD1 agrees at 7 bases. CDR1 is MNHEY, CDR2 SVGAGI, per germline. The trim removed 5 bases at V and 5 bases at J, leaving 9 bases unmatched. The CDR3 spans 15 residues. CDR3 sequence (DNA): TGTGCCAGCAGTAGCCGTTCGGACAGGAACAATGAGCAGTTCTTC. Translating it yields CASSSRSDRNNEQFF.

The chain couples TRBV5-1 to TRBJ2-5; 11 positions agree with TRBD1. CDR1 and CDR2 from the germline V gene are SGHRS and YFSETQ. Unmatched junction bases numbered 5, after V lost 6 bases and J lost 1 base. This CDR3 region has 15 residues. The CDR3 reads CASKSGTGGQETQYF. The CDR3 region has the DNA TGCGCCAGCAAATCCGGGACAGGGGGCCAAGAGACCCAGTACTTC.

This clone was observed a few times. The chain recombines TRBV27 with TRBJ2-7; tentatively, D is TRBD2 (5 bases). The germline CDR1 and CDR2 sequences are MNHEY and SMNVEV (reference sequence). With 8 bases removed from V and 0 bases from J, the gap between germline ends came to 11 bases. The CDR3 runs 13 residues. CDR3 amino acids: CASGAGDSYEQYF. The CDR3 DNA follows: TGTGCCAGCGGAGCCGGGGACTCCTACGAGCAGTACTTC.

The V gene is TRBV27, the J gene TRBJ2-1, with TRBD2 matching 12 bases. Unmatched junction bases numbered 6, after V lost 5 bases and J lost 7 bases. The germline V gene has CDR1 MNHEY and CDR2 SMNVEV (reference sequence). CDR3 length equals 15 residues. Here the CDR3 reads CASSPWTSGTNEQFF. The CDR3 DNA reads TGTGCCAGCAGTCCCTGGACTAGCGGGACAAATGAGCAGTTCTTC.

V gene TRBV7-9 combines with J gene TRBJ1-5; no firm D call. Germline CDR1 SEHNR, CDR2 FQNEAQ (reference sequence). The V end lost 1 base, the J end lost 2 bases, and 6 bases lay between the germline ends. This CDR3 is 14 amino acids long. This CDR3 is CASSLGYGNQPQHF. CDR3 DNA: TGTGCCAGCAGCTTAGGTTATGGCAATCAGCCCCAGCATTTT.

The chain links TRBV30 to TRBJ2-5; 7 bases map to TRBD1. The germline V gene encodes CDR1 GTSNPN and CDR2 SVGIG (reference sequence). Trimming removed 6 bases from V and 11 bases from J; junction bases left unmatched: 12. The CDR3 totals 12 residues. CDR3 bases: TGTGCCTGTAAGGGGGCCTGGGGAGAGCAGTACTTC. It specifies CACKGAWGEQYF.